Listed below are T cell receptor beta chains from one sample, sequenced in a study of T cell repertoires in aging, cancer and after chemotherapy. TCRdb processed the multiplex PCR reads anew with MiXCR; each CDR3 protein has one entry. Here the sample spans about 1,800 distinct CDR3 sequences, around 23% being singletons. The sample was blood. The receptor set was obtained from a human donor with a blood cancer. CDR3s leave out the opening cysteine and the closing phenylalanine or tryptophan. D genes are given only for firm matches. The size field is filled for only some rows; it gives once, few, many or a size class.

D gene: TRBD2; clone size: .; V gene: TRBV7-9; CDR3 protein: ASSSRTSGSYTYNEQF
D gene: .; clone size: few; V gene: TRBV7-2; CDR3 protein: ASRYVGAGLNEQF
D gene: TRBD1; clone size: medium-sized; V gene: TRBV18; CDR3 protein: ASSPSQGRNTEAF
D gene: .; clone size: medium-sized; V gene: TRBV27; CDR3 protein: ASSLSNTGELF
D gene: .; clone size: medium-sized; V gene: TRBV19; CDR3 protein: ASSIGNRVTGELF
D gene: TRBD2; clone size: medium-sized; V gene: TRBV5-4; CDR3 protein: ASSPSGSFAYEQY
D gene: TRBD1; clone size: few; V gene: TRBV5-8; CDR3 protein: ASSQQGAESYEQY
D gene: .; clone size: medium-sized; V gene: TRBV6-5; CDR3 protein: ASSYGQADYEQY
D gene: .; clone size: medium-sized; V gene: TRBV18; CDR3 protein: ASSDTEAF
D gene: .; clone size: .; V gene: TRBV28; CDR3 protein: ASSLRGGGTDTQY
D gene: TRBD1; clone size: .; V gene: TRBV7-2; CDR3 protein: ASSLYLGQGAQNYGYT
D gene: .; clone size: medium-sized; V gene: TRBV6-2/TRBV6-3; CDR3 protein: ASSQGFIGKNIQY
D gene: TRBD2; clone size: medium-sized; V gene: TRBV5-6; CDR3 protein: ASSPLTSGSRTGELF
D gene: TRBD1; clone size: medium-sized; V gene: TRBV6-5; CDR3 protein: ASRYMGQDYGYT
D gene: .; clone size: .; V gene: TRBV11-2; CDR3 protein: ASSLVSDYEQY
D gene: TRBD2; clone size: medium-sized; V gene: TRBV19; CDR3 protein: ASSMWAGGLGEQY
D gene: .; clone size: medium-sized; V gene: TRBV19; CDR3 protein: ASSPEGLNNEKLF
D gene: TRBD2; clone size: large; V gene: TRBV6-5; CDR3 protein: ASRSIPSGPEQF
D gene: TRBD1; clone size: medium-sized; V gene: TRBV6-1; CDR3 protein: ASSDEGAGYNEQF
D gene: TRBD1; clone size: medium-sized; V gene: TRBV6-5; CDR3 protein: ASRWDREGVEAF
D gene: TRBD1; clone size: once; V gene: TRBV19; CDR3 protein: ASSLGQGAAEQF
D gene: .; clone size: few; V gene: TRBV12-3/TRBV12-4; CDR3 protein: ASSPPGQTNYEQY
D gene: .; clone size: medium-sized; V gene: TRBV6-5; CDR3 protein: ASSSAAQETQY
D gene: .; clone size: large; V gene: TRBV27; CDR3 protein: ASSLYNEQF
D gene: .; clone size: .; V gene: TRBV28; CDR3 protein: ASSLPPGRGVTDTQY
D gene: .; clone size: .; V gene: TRBV27; CDR3 protein: ASSLGQGRGPQH
D gene: TRBD1; clone size: medium-sized; V gene: TRBV19; CDR3 protein: ASSHRGAFEGYT
D gene: TRBD1; clone size: .; V gene: TRBV7-2; CDR3 protein: ASSDGQGGGYT
D gene: TRBD1; clone size: medium-sized; V gene: TRBV18; CDR3 protein: ASSPPGQANYGYT
D gene: TRBD2; clone size: few; V gene: TRBV28; CDR3 protein: ASSSSGSTYEQY
D gene: .; clone size: .; V gene: TRBV5-1; CDR3 protein: ASSLGGDTQY
D gene: TRBD2; clone size: medium-sized; V gene: TRBV14; CDR3 protein: ASSPLEAGGPNEQY
D gene: .; clone size: few; V gene: TRBV20-1; CDR3 protein: SARDLSPIGQILSWPPYEQY
D gene: TRBD2; clone size: medium-sized; V gene: TRBV7-2; CDR3 protein: ASSPITGLAGVNGELF
D gene: TRBD1; clone size: medium-sized; V gene: TRBV24-1; CDR3 protein: ATSNDRAFTGELF
D gene: TRBD2; clone size: .; V gene: TRBV20-1; CDR3 protein: SASGAQREVYNEQF
D gene: TRBD1; clone size: .; V gene: TRBV7-2; CDR3 protein: ASSLRTGHNEQF
D gene: .; clone size: medium-sized; V gene: TRBV5-4; CDR3 protein: ASSNRDPTYEQY
D gene: TRBD2; clone size: medium-sized; V gene: TRBV6-5; CDR3 protein: ASSYSTSGRAYEQY
D gene: .; clone size: .; V gene: TRBV5-1; CDR3 protein: ASSLDLAPPETQY
D gene: .; clone size: medium-sized; V gene: TRBV12-3/TRBV12-4; CDR3 protein: ASSSGQLLD
D gene: .; clone size: .; V gene: TRBV9; CDR3 protein: ASSAPSGNIQY